This T cell receptor beta chain was recorded in a study of blood T cell repertoires in COVID-19 (dated by TCRdb to about 2020). Turning to the overall study: Samples from collaborators originated in the United States, Italy and Spain and spanned both the acute and convalescent phases of COVID-19. The repertoires were released in a freely available public database meant as a resource for research on the immune response to SARS-CoV-2. The samples were drawn from two sources: the first 160 participants of the ongoing ImmuneRACE study, and 1,000 to 1,500 subjects contributed by 6 global collaborators. HLA class I and class II types, where available, came from metadata supplied by the sample provider rather than from assay-based typing. The dataset comprised deeply sampled blood TCRbeta repertoires from subjects exposed to, actively infected with, or recovered from COVID-19. The sample metadata nearly always contained a de-identified subject ID, COVID-19 status, age in years and sex. The material from the prospective study consisted of cDNA or gDNA derived from T cells, B-cell-depleted T cells, or PBMCs.

Worth noting for this clone: What this receptor recognizes is not known. Base qualities are not at hand, and no much larger clone is one base apart.

TCRbeta CDR3 regions were amplified from genomic DNA by means of the immunoSEQ Assay, a bias-controlled multiplex PCR. In the source study's methods: Within the assay, amplification of reference gene primers was used to estimate how many nucleated cells each sample contained. To quantify the absolute abundance of each unique TCRbeta CDR3 rearrangement, sequence reads were collapsed and filtered. Productive Simpson clonality was computed per sample as the square root of Simpson's diversity index over productive rearrangements. The table was pulled from immuneACCESS by TCRdb, which kept in-frame rearrangements only. Such tables lose some clones; where checked, under half of the loss comes from unresolved V genes, and the rest has no known cause. V, J and clone size derive from that table, while D and trimming were established from the DNA sequence. For this sample the table gives 200,000 to 250,000 clones, of which 90% were detected only once. In total, the top ten clones hold approximately 1.1% of the sample.

Paper-wide results and their limitations: The amount of clinical and demographic metadata varied by source and participant and was provided uncurated.

The germline V gene encodes CDR1 KGHDR and CDR2 SFDVKD. V is trimmed back by 1 base and J by 6 bases, and the junction contains 4 bases that no gene match accounts for. From the cysteine up to the phenylalanine, the CDR3 has a length of 15 residues. Only the CDR3 DNA is retained, 45 bases long and in frame from the first base. Participants in the prospective study were enrolled through a virtual design, were aged about 18 to 90 years, and lived in 24 United States geographic areas. In the prospective study, cohorts were assigned on the basis of participant-reported clinical history obtained from a screening survey and a study questionnaire. Recovered participants in ImmuneRACE Cohort 3 were defined by two consecutive negative NP/OP PCR tests, clearance by a healthcare professional, or resolution of symptoms. In the prospective study, whole blood, serum and a nasopharyngeal or oropharyngeal swab were collected from each participant by mobile phlebotomists. Over a roughly 2-month period, participants in the prospective study had the option of providing additional blood draws and questionnaires. Before DNA extraction, prospective study blood samples were shipped either frozen or at room temperature.

The specimen was PBMCs or T cells enriched from blood (not recorded which). This TCR came from a young man who had recovered from COVID-19. The sequence is built from TRBV24-1 and TRBJ2-2; 7 bases in between match TRBD1. The DNA is TGTGCCACCAGTGATTTCAGGACAGGACCCGGGGAGCTGTTTTTT. It specifies CATSDFRTGPGELFF.